This T cell receptor (beta chain) comes out of a study of cytomegalovirus exposure and HLA in healthy donors (dated by TCRdb to 2016 to 2017). Turning to the overall study: An earlier analysis of several hundred of the donors reported 276 Gb of sequence data and 117 million unique TCR beta sequences obtained from roughly 180 million T cells. The study used immunosequencing to profile the T cell repertoires of 666 subjects and linked those repertoires to cytomegalovirus serostatus. The study was designed to test whether signatures of past pathogen exposure could be identified by cataloging public T cell receptors. On average, roughly 250,000 unique TCR beta nucleotide sequences were sequenced per donor among 398 genotyped donors of the cohort, with roughly 18% of those sequences being non-productive. Typing coverage varied by locus: roughly 620-640 donors for A, B, C, DRB1 and DQB1; under 550 for DQA1; nearly 610 for DPA1; approximately 490 for DPB1. Roughly 5 DR-DQ haplotypes were handled as single units for association and clustering, since linkage in the cohort was strong. A later analysis re-examined previously published TCR beta repertoires from 610 or so donors and added high-resolution HLA genotyping to investigate patterns of TCR occurrence. HLA typing covered class I and class II loci at four-digit resolution. In addition to the first cohort of 666 subjects, a separate validation cohort of 120 different subjects was used. Donor age, sex, ethnicity and CMV serostatus were compiled alongside the repertoire data. Approximately 310 gigabases of sequencing data and around 90 million unique TCR sequences made up an early release that covered several hundred HLA-typed donors. All discovery cohort repertoires had been generated on a single sequencing platform. Of the roughly 390 genotyped donors, 81% fell in the genetic ancestry cluster associated with self-reported Caucasian donors. A later genetic analysis took genome-wide SNP genotypes for 398 of the 666 donors and used that subset as a discovery cohort. High-throughput TCR immunosequencing, statistical association of individual TCRs with disease status, and machine learning were combined to predict cytomegalovirus infection status. Rather than using new phenotypic data, the later analysis identified candidate immune exposures from TCR beta sequences and from how often those sequences occurred across donors. An earlier analysis of roughly 600 of the donors used high-throughput TCR beta sequencing to judge whether each TCR beta V gene segment behaved as functional or pseudogenic.

General findings and caveats noted by the study authors: Strong co-occurrence of HLA alleles, especially DR and DQ, made assigning TCR associations to individual alleles difficult. Because the 87-base-pair reads could not distinguish some IMGT-functional V segments, including TRBV6-2 and TRBV6-3, those segments were excluded. Roughly uniform sequencing depth across donors was assumed in presence/absence analyses, although this assumption may not hold. A further reported finding was that TCR beta sequences accurately predicted the HLA-A and HLA-B alleles for most subjects in the first cohort. Across donors, most TCR sequences were observed very rarely, whereas some public TCRs were present in many individuals. The cohort was sequenced for TCR beta chains only, and without alpha or paired-chain data the features that could be detected were limited. A few of the identified cytomegalovirus-associated TCR beta chains were confirmed in vitro to be specific for cytomegalovirus antigens. In an earlier analysis of some 640 of the donors, most TCR beta V segments were observed in productive rearrangements about 90% or about 30% of the time, broadly matching IMGT annotations. In a later analysis, several top co-occurrence clusters were reported to appear linked to parvovirus B19, influenza, CMV and Epstein-Barr virus. Correlated functional status among segregating V segments might be attributable to linkage disequilibrium, but an unknown experimental factor could not be ruled out. A later analysis found that TCR association rates varied across HLA loci, with DRB1 alleles showing the most associated TCRs and HLA-C alleles the fewest. The sequencing pipeline was judged likely to have produced a cluster of highly shared sequence variants as a technical artifact. The authors suggested that the approach could potentially be generalized to other disease states and immunological phenotypes. Specific HLA alleles were associated with some 15,000 TCR beta sequences at a false discovery rate of 0.05 in a later analysis. Immune exposure information for the cohort was limited to CMV serostatus. The study gave a list of roughly 150 TCR beta chains associated with cytomegalovirus. A later genetic analysis reported fewer N-insertions in productive TCRs among donors in an Asian-associated ancestry cluster than the roughly 640-donor mean. A later genetic analysis associated a missense DCLRE1C variant with V-gene and J-gene trimming of TCR beta chains, and an independent cohort replicated the association. In a later analysis, HLA-associated TCR beta chains were found to be more clonally expanded and to have lower generation probabilities than equally common non-associated chains. The classifier was reported to diagnose cytomegalovirus status with high specificity and sensitivity in both the original and validation cohorts. HLA typing was unavailable for some donors at each locus, so association tests used only the typed subset. Most CMV-associated TCR beta chains appeared to be HLA-restricted in a later analysis, and the HLA associations seemed to be driven largely by CMV exposure. Because counts were too low, approximately 18 rarely observed V segments, including chromosome 9 orphons, were excluded from the earlier analysis of 587 of the donors.

Libraries were built with the immunoSEQ multiplex PCR assay. For the multiplex PCR, a mixture combining 60 forward primers for TCR Vbeta segments and 13 reverse primers for TCR Jbeta segments was used. A multiplex PCR assay on genomic DNA amplified the CDR3 region of rearranged TCR beta genes. The amplified TCR beta libraries were sequenced on the Illumina HiSeq System as 87-base-pair reads. Processing in the source paper ran as follows. A later analysis counted tens of millions of unique TCR beta chains across the 666 repertoires, and around 9.9 million of these chains were shared by at least two donors. Raw reads were error-corrected and collapsed into unique sequences with a nearest-neighbor algorithm that merged closely related sequences to remove PCR and sequencing errors. To assign V, D and J gene segments, CDR3 sequences were aligned to IMGT reference sequences. For a sequence to be retained, a match of at least six nucleotides to both a V gene segment and a J gene segment was required. Rearrangements were called productive when the CDR3 lacked stop codons and stayed in frame with V and J; all others were non-productive. Following IMGT convention, CDR3 was defined as the stretch from the second conserved V-encoded cysteine to the conserved J-encoded phenylalanine. In an earlier analysis of just under 600 of the donors, sequences lacking an unambiguous match to a single V gene segment were excluded. An earlier analysis of 587 of the donors called V segments functional above 56.7% productive rearrangements and segregating when the between-donor standard deviation exceeded 5%. A statistical classification framework was built for diagnosing cytomegalovirus status from the catalog of TCR beta chain sequences. A later analysis assigned V and J genes by comparing TCR nucleotide sequences with IMGT/GENE-DB human TR gene sequences. The TCRdist pipeline was used in a later analysis to assign CDR3 sequences and most-parsimonious VDJ recombination scenarios. A later analysis defined each TCR beta chain by its CDR3 amino acid sequence plus V-gene family, and excluded reads lacking a unique V-gene family. A later analysis removed 600 or so highly shared, low-generation-probability nucleotide sequences to deal with suspected cross-contamination and a sequencing artifact. In a later analysis, a clonal expansion index was calculated for each public chain from normalized within-repertoire ranks of inferred template counts. Generation probabilities in a later analysis came from a VDJ recombination model fitted to out-of-frame rearrangements, and those results were checked against IGoR. Hypergeometric tests were used in a later analysis to score TCR-TCR, TCR-HLA and TCR-CMV co-occurrence, with a repertoire-size bias correction applied to the TCR pairs. To estimate false discovery rates, a later analysis permuted the HLA or CMV assignments 20 times. In a later analysis, co-occurring TCRs were grouped with DBSCAN, and TCRdist sequence similarity was added when clustering was performed within HLA-allele-positive subsets. Co-occurrence clustering excluded repertoires with fewer than 30,000 or more than 120,000 public chains, plus five with anomalous nucleotide sharing. Imported from immuneACCESS, the table was reduced by TCRdb to in-frame sequences with V and J called. These copies leave out some clones; in studies compared against another copy, an unresolved V gene accounts for under half, and the cause of the remainder is not known. V and J calls and clone size follow that table, whereas D and trimming were derived from the DNA. Recorded for this sample are about 150,000 clones; around 79% of them occurred a single time. Of the sample, 7.5% to 9% falls within the top ten clones.

The cohort was made up of approximately 700 healthy bone marrow donors. All cohort members were sampled while nominally healthy, although unrecorded immune exposures were likely present. The donor was CMV seropositive and was included in the group of 250 to 300 seropositive cohort members. A peripheral blood sample was collected from each donor, and TCR beta sequencing was performed on peripheral blood mononuclear cells. The Qiagen DNeasy Blood Extraction Kit was used to extract genomic DNA from the blood cell samples. Notes on this clone: Its cognate antigen has yet to be identified. Base quality data are lacking; no much larger clone is found one base away.

The CDR3 starts with the cysteine, ends with the phenylalanine, and has 16 residues. Of all the DNA, just the CDR3 is kept, 48 bases in frame from base 1. CDR1 SNHLY and CDR2 FYNNEI are derived from the germline V gene. The germline V end is reduced by 5 bases and the J end by 4 bases; junction bases left unmatched: 10. The sample consisted of PBMCs. The TCR sequence derives from a man aged 30 to 45 in good health and CMV-seropositive. The sequence is built from TRBV2 and TRBJ1-3; 8 middle bases align to TRBD1. The CDR3 is CASSSHSTGDGNTIYF. The DNA sequence is as follows: TGTGCCAGCAGTTCCCACTCGACAGGGGACGGAAACACCATATATTTT.